This TCR beta chain was profiled in a study of T cell repertoires in cytomegalovirus infection. On the study more broadly: The public TCR beta signatures pointed to both CMV infection and matching HLA type.

Trimming stripped 5 bases from V and 0 bases from J, with 11 bases between. The CDR3 is 15 residues long. The germline V gene encodes CDR1 LNHDA and CDR2 SQIVND (reference sequence). This clonotype was detected ten times or more. TCRdb itself ran the reads through MiXCR, one entry per CDR3 protein. The sample yields 300,000 or so distinct CDR3 sequences, about 9.1% seen once. This chain connects TRBV19 to TRBJ2-1; either TRBD1 or TRBD2 may supply D (5 bases each). This clonotype was obtained from a human donor in good health (CMV status not recorded). Some clones in this sample may be carry-over from other donors' samples. The sequenced material came from PBMCs. CDR3 bases: TGTGCCAGTAGTGCCGCAGGGAGCTCCTACAATGAGCAGTTCTTC. It specifies CASSAAGSSYNEQFF. The full variable domain, completed using reference TRBV19 and TRBJ2-1, is DGGITQSPKYLFRKEGQNVTLSCEQNLNHDAMYWYRQDPGQGLRLIYYSQIVNDFQKGDIAEGYSVSREKKESFPLTVTSAQKNPTAFYLCASSAAGSSYNEQFFGPGTRLTVL.